The present T cell receptor beta chain was sequenced within a study of blood T cell repertoires in COVID-19. Looking at the study overall: From T cells, B-cell-depleted T cells, or PBMCs came the material, which was cDNA or gDNA.

In the authors' workflow: Nucleated cell number was recorded as an estimate derived from reference gene primer amplification. Profiled with immunoSEQ multiplex PCR; TCRdb holds only in-frame clones, not every one. Clonal size and the V and J genes are those of that table, whereas D and trimming came from the DNA. The sample holds approximately 320,000 clones; about 90% are singletons and the top ten take more than 9.5%. The Seattle site enrolled patients during active infection and followed them longitudinally. The germline CDR1 and CDR2 sequences are GTSNPN and SVGIG (reference sequence). CDR3 length equals 13 residues. Trimming left V 3 bases short and J 0 bases short, with 8 bases between.

Material: peripheral blood. The J gene is TRBJ1-2, the V gene TRBV30, with D perhaps TRBD1 (6 bases). The clonotype was recovered from a woman between 25 and 40 years old with COVID-19, enrolled during active disease. The CDR3 bases are TGTGCCTGGAGGGACAGTACTAACTATGGCTACACCTTC. Amino acids: CAWRDSTNYGYTF.